Below are 22 T cell receptor beta chains sequenced from a single sample in a study of cytomegalovirus exposure and HLA in healthy donors. This PCR relied on a set of 60 Vbeta primers and 13 Jbeta primers. Produced via immunoSEQ multiplex PCR; TCRdb's table is partial and in-frame only. The sample has 180,000 or so clones, 70% to 85% seen once. The sequencing input was PBMCs. The source of these receptors is a man aged 18-30 years in good health and CMV-seronegative.

This chain joins TRBV19 and TRBJ1-1, with a weak D call TRBD1 (6 bases). The germline CDR1 and CDR2 sequences are LNHDA and SQIVND (reference sequence). The CDR3 covers 13 residues. The ends were cut back, 7 bases at V and 4 bases at J, with 13 bases in the middle. The CDR3 protein is CASIPAGVTEAFF. The CDR3 nucleotides read TGTGCCAGTATCCCGGCAGGGGTCACTGAAGCTTTCTTT.

The rearrangement links TRBV27 to TRBJ2-1, with D possibly being TRBD1 (6 bases). Germline V lookup: CDR1 MNHEY, CDR2 SMNVEV (reference sequence). This CDR3 comprises 16 residues. The V end lost 4 bases, the J end lost 1 base, and 14 bases lay between the germline ends. The CDR3 coding sequence is TGTGCCAGCAGTTCAGCGACAGGCCTGTCCTACAATGAGCAGTTCTTC. This codes for CASSSATGLSYNEQFF.

The chain has TRBV4-1 and TRBJ2-7; D possibly corresponds to TRBD2 (5 bases). Germline V lookup: CDR1 MGHRA, CDR2 YSYEKL. Trimming pared 1 base from V and 6 bases from J, leaving 16 bases between. This CDR3 comprises 15 residues. The DNA for the CDR3 is TGCGCCAGCAGCCAAGGTCCTAAGGTCGGAGGCGAGCAGTACTTC. Translated: CASSQGPKVGGEQYF.

There are a few counts of this clone. The rearrangement links TRBV5-1 to TRBJ2-3; perhaps TRBD1 as D (6 bases). Germline assignment: CDR1 SGHRS and CDR2 YFSETQ. Trimming stripped 1 base from V and 0 bases from J, with 6 bases between. CDR3 length: 14 amino acids. The CDR3 is CASSLTGSTDTQYF. CDR3 DNA: TGCGCCAGCAGCTTGACAGGGAGCACAGATACGCAGTATTTT.

The chain combines TRBV4-3 with TRBJ1-4; tentatively, D is TRBD1 (6 bases). Germline CDR1 is LGHNA and CDR2 is YSLEER. The CDR3 is 15 amino acids. Trimming removed 3 bases at V and 4 bases at J, with 12 bases between. CDR3: CASSQGGADNEKLFF. CDR3 coding DNA: TGCGCCAGCAGCCAGGGGGGGGCGGATAATGAAAAACTGTTTTTT.

J is TRBJ1-5 and V is TRBV19; 8 bases align to TRBD1. With 7 bases clipped from V and 6 bases from J, the junction kept 14 bases outside the gene matches. The CDR3 extends over 16 amino acids. Looked up from germline, CDR1 is LNHDA and CDR2 is SQIVND (reference sequence). CDR3 amino acids: CASTPLGQGLSQPQHF. CDR3 sequence (DNA): TGTGCCAGTACCCCCCTTGGACAGGGATTGAGTCAGCCCCAGCATTTT.

The chain joins TRBV2 to TRBJ2-1; 9 bases line up with TRBD2. The CDR3 length is 15 residues. Germline V gene lookup returns CDR1 SNHLY and CDR2 FYNNEI. V shed 8 bases and J 9 bases; nucleotides not matched to a gene: 14. The CDR3 spells CASLRGLGLAPEQFF. The DNA of the CDR3 is TGTGCCAGCCTAAGGGGATTGGGACTAGCACCTGAGCAGTTCTTC.

J is TRBJ1-1 and V is TRBV9, with 9 positions matching TRBD1. Germline loops: CDR1 SGDLS, CDR2 YYNGEE. Trimming cost V 0 bases and J 7 bases; bases outside gene matches: 4. This CDR3 region has 14 residues. This CDR3 reads CASSVGWGQGEAFF. DNA of the CDR3: TGTGCCAGCAGCGTAGGGTGGGGACAGGGTGAAGCTTTCTTT.

Only one count was recorded for this clone. V usage is TRBV7-9 and J usage is TRBJ1-2, with TRBD1 matching over 8 bases. The V and J ends lost 1 base and 6 bases, in that order; junction bases with no gene match: 4. The CDR3 runs to 14 residues. Germline loops: CDR1 SEHNR, CDR2 FQNEAQ (reference sequence). The CDR3: CASSLEYRGDGYTF. As DNA, the CDR3 is TGTGCCAGCAGCTTAGAGTACAGGGGGGATGGCTACACCTTC.

V usage is TRBV30 and J usage is TRBJ2-5; unclear D gene. Germline assignment: CDR1 GTSNPN and CDR2 SVGIG (reference sequence). Trimming left V 0 bases short and J 5 bases short, with 13 bases between. The CDR3 runs 14 residues. CDR3 nucleotides: TGTGCCTGGAGTGTATTGCTGCGCAAGGAGACCCAGTACTTC. It translates to CAWSVLLRKETQYF.

The chain recombines TRBV10-3 with TRBJ2-3; unclear D gene. Looked up from germline, CDR1 is ENHRY and CDR2 is SYGVKD. Trimming left V 4 bases short and J 3 bases short, with 8 bases between. The CDR3 extends over 13 amino acids. DNA for the CDR3: TGTGCCATCAGTGGGCAGACTACAGATACGCAGTATTTT. It yields the protein CAISGQTTDTQYF.

This clone was detected only a few times. V and J are TRBV30 and TRBJ2-7, with 7 bases lining up with TRBD1. The J segment lost 1 base and the V segment lost 4 bases, leaving 1 base of the junction unmatched. The CDR3 consists of 12 residues. Germline-derived CDR1 and CDR2 are GTSNPN and SVGIG (reference sequence). Written as DNA, the CDR3 is TGTGCCTGGACGGGACAGTCCTACGAGCAGTACTTC. Protein product: CAWTGQSYEQYF.

This clone has just a few counts. This chain connects TRBV5-6 to TRBJ2-7, with D possibly TRBD1 on 5 matching bases. Germline V gene data show CDR1 as SGHDT and CDR2 as YYEEEE. Trimming shortened V by 2 bases and J by 0 bases, and 6 bases separated the two germline ends. CDR3 length equals 13 residues. As DNA, the CDR3 is TGTGCCAGCAGCTTCGACAGCTCCTACGAGCAGTACTTC. It codes for CASSFDSSYEQYF. Drawing the rest from reference TRBV5-6 and TRBJ2-7, the complete variable domain is DAGVTQSPTHLIKTRGQQVTLRCSPKSGHDTVSWYQQALGQGPQFIFQYYEEEERQRGNFPDRFSGHQFPNYSSELNVNALLLGDSALYLCASSFDSSYEQYFGPGTRLTVT.

In DNA, the CDR3 is TGTGCCAGCAGGGCGGACAGGGGAGGCAATGAGCAGTTCTTC. Translation: CASRADRGGNEQFF. V is TRBV2 and J is TRBJ2-1, with 9 bases that match TRBD1. This CDR3 comprises 14 residues. Trimming removed 6 bases from V and 6 bases from J; junction bases left unmatched: 6. CDR1 SNHLY and CDR2 FYNNEI come from the germline V gene.

The chain recombines TRBV6-6 with TRBJ1-2; possible D gene TRBD1, 6 bases. Germline V gene lookup returns CDR1 MNHNY and CDR2 SVGAGI (reference sequence). The germline V and J ends were trimmed by 6 bases and 0 bases, with 14 bases remaining between them. The CDR3 length is 15 residues. The CDR3 reads CASRLLRGSNYGYTF. For the CDR3, the DNA is TGTGCCAGCAGGCTACTGAGGGGGTCTAACTATGGCTACACCTTC.

The V and J genes are TRBV11-3 and TRBJ2-7, with 11 bases identical to TRBD2. CDR3 length: 18 residues. Germline-derived CDR1 and CDR2 are SGHNT and YENEEA. The V segment lost 3 bases and the J segment 3 bases; nucleotides outside the gene matches: 13. Written as DNA, the CDR3 is TGTGCCAGCAGCTTCGGGACAGGATCGACTAGCGGGATCTACGAGCAGTACTTC. Amino acid sequence: CASSFGTGSTSGIYEQYF.

This clone showed up just once. The chain joins TRBV7-9 to TRBJ1-1; D possibly corresponds to TRBD1 (5 bases). V lost 0 bases and J 7 bases, leaving 9 bases between the germline ends. The germline V gene encodes CDR1 SEHNR and CDR2 FQNEAQ (reference sequence). CDR3 size: 13 residues. The CDR3 nucleotides are TGTGCCAGCAGCTTAGCCAGGGCAGATGAAGCTTTCTTT. The encoded protein is CASSLARADEAFF.

The V gene is TRBV5-4, the J gene TRBJ2-5, with TRBD2 as a possible D gene (6 bases). CDR3 size: 16 residues. V was pared by 1 base and J by 1 base, with 14 bases between. Germline lookup yields CDR1 SGHNT and CDR2 YYREEE (reference sequence). The CDR3 sequence: CASSLFTGTSQETQYF. The CDR3 nucleotides are TGTGCCAGCAGCTTGTTCACGGGGACTTCCCAAGAGACCCAGTACTTC.

V gene TRBV13 combines with J gene TRBJ2-3, with 11 bases matching TRBD2. V shed 8 bases, J shed 0 bases, and the junction held 4 bases outside the gene matches. CDR1 and CDR2 (germline): PRHDT, FYEKMQ (reference sequence). The CDR3 totals 15 residues. The CDR3 bases are TGTGCCAGCGGGGGGACTAGCGGTAGCACAGATACGCAGTATTTT. Residues: CASGGTSGSTDTQYF.

V gene TRBV7-3 combines with J gene TRBJ1-6; D might be TRBD1 (6 bases). CDR3 size: 13 residues. V lost 10 bases, J lost 7 bases, and 14 bases lay in between. CDR1 is SGHTA, CDR2 FQGTGA, per germline. In DNA, the CDR3 is TGTGCCACCTCGAGACAGGCAAATTCACCCCTCCACTTT. Translating it yields CATSRQANSPLHF.

A remark on this clone: The same CDR3 can be traced to other DNA sequences in this sample. The genes are TRBV6-5 and TRBJ1-1; D is perhaps TRBD1 (5 bases). Germline loops: CDR1 MNHEY, CDR2 SVGAGI. The CDR3 has 13 amino acids. V was shortened by 5 bases and J by 2 bases, with 9 bases between the two germline ends. The CDR3 region is CASSEQGNTEAFF. CDR3 nucleotide sequence: TGTGCCAGCAGTGAGCAGGGAAACACTGAAGCTTTCTTT.

The chain joins TRBV6-5 to TRBJ2-5; a weak D match, TRBD1 (6 bases). The length of the CDR3 is 13 residues. Trimming pared 6 bases from V and 5 bases from J, leaving 13 bases between. Germline V lookup: CDR1 MNHEY, CDR2 SVGAGI. CDR3 coding DNA: TGTGCCAGCAGGGCAGGGGATGGTGAGACCCAGTACTTC. It specifies CASRAGDGETQYF.